A selection of T cell receptor beta chains follows, all from one sample in a study of cytomegalovirus exposure and HLA in healthy donors. Clones were sequenced by immunoSEQ multiplex PCR, and TCRdb holds only the in-frame ones, with some missing. The sample comprises over 150,000 clones, roughly three quarters of which are singletons, and about 2.9% rests with the top ten. The sequenced sample consisted of PBMCs. These receptors were taken from a woman between 45 and 65 years old in good health and CMV-seropositive. Each CDR3 is given with its conserved first and last residue. Fields, in order: J gene, V gene, D gene, clone size, CDR3 DNA, CDR3 protein. D genes are given only for firm matches. Rows give clone size only sometimes, using once, few, many, or a class for an expanded clone.

>TRBJ1-1|TRBV7-3|TRBD1|-
TGTGCCAGCAGCTTTGACAGGGAGAGCACTGAAGCTTTCTTT
CASSFDRESTEAFF
>TRBJ1-2|TRBV5-1|-|-
TGCGCCAGCAGCCCCCGGGCGACAGGAGCAAACTATGGCTACACCTTC
CASSPRATGANYGYTF
>TRBJ2-1|TRBV25-1|TRBD1|-
TGTGCCAGCAGAGCAGGGGGTGACTACAATGAGCAGTTCTTC
CASRAGGDYNEQFF
>TRBJ2-6|TRBV30|TRBD1|once
TGTGCCTGGAGCCCCGACAGGGCTGGGGCCAACGTCCTGACTTTC
CAWSPDRAGANVLTF
>TRBJ1-2|TRBV7-9|TRBD1|-
TGTGCCAGCAGTCCGGACAGGGGCTACTATGGCTACACCTTC
CASSPDRGYYGYTF
>TRBJ1-4|TRBV30|-|-
TGTGCCTGGAGTGGCCAGGGTAGGAGTGAAAAACTGTTTTTT
CAWSGQGRSEKLFF
>TRBJ2-3|TRBV9|TRBD2|-
TGTGCCAGCAGCGTAGGGCGACTAGCGGGAGACTCCACAGATACGCAGTATTTT
CASSVGRLAGDSTDTQYF
>TRBJ1-3|TRBV5-1|-|few
TGCGCCAGCAGCTTGGTGGGGGCAGGGTCTGGAAACACCATATATTTT
CASSLVGAGSGNTIYF
>TRBJ1-1|TRBV29-1|TRBD1|-
TGCAGCGTTGGACAGGGTTTGGCTTTCTTT
CSVGQGLAFF
>TRBJ2-1|TRBV29-1|TRBD2|few
TGCAGCGTTGAAGATCGGTCTAGCGGGAGATGGAGTAACAATGAGCAGTTCTTC
CSVEDRSSGRWSNNEQFF
>TRBJ1-4|TRBV5-1|TRBD1|-
TGCGCCAGCAGCTTATCCGGGACAGGGGCTGAAAAACTGTTTTTT
CASSLSGTGAEKLFF
>TRBJ2-2|TRBV5-5|TRBD2|-
TGTGCCAGCAGCTTGGTGACTAGCGGGAGCTACACCGGGGAGCTGTTTTTT
CASSLVTSGSYTGELFF
>TRBJ1-5|TRBV5-4|TRBD1|-
TGTGCCAGCAGCCAAGATACGGGACAGAAGTATCAGCCCCAGCATTTT
CASSQDTGQKYQPQHF
>TRBJ2-7|TRBV5-5|-|-
TGTGCCAGCAGCTTTAATAACTACGAGCAGTACTTC
CASSFNNYEQYF
>TRBJ2-2|TRBV10-3|TRBD2|few
TGTGCCATCAGTGAGTTTAGCGGGAGATCCGCCGGGGAGCTGTTTTTT
CAISEFSGRSAGELFF
>TRBJ2-3|TRBV7-2|-|few
TGTGCCAGCAGCCCTCTAGGGACTAGCACAGATACGCAGTATTTT
CASSPLGTSTDTQYF
>TRBJ2-7|TRBV4-1|TRBD1|-
TGCGCCAGCAGCCAGGGACAGGGGGCAGCCTACGAGCAGTACTTC
CASSQGQGAAYEQYF
>TRBJ2-5|TRBV5-1|-|-
TGCGCCAGCAGCTTGGCACAGGGCGGCGGGTATCAAGAGACCCAGTACTTC
CASSLAQGGGYQETQYF
>TRBJ2-7|TRBV10-3|-|-
TGTGCCATCAGTGAAACGACTAGTTTCCGCGAGCAGTACTTC
CAISETTSFREQYF
>TRBJ2-2|TRBV7-2|TRBD2|-
TGTGCCAGCAGCTTAGAACTAGCGGGGATCGGGGAGCTGTTTTTT
CASSLELAGIGELFF
>TRBJ1-1|TRBV29-1|-|-
TGCAGCGTTGAAGAGGGGGGGAACACTGAAGCTTTCTTT
CSVEEGGNTEAFF
>TRBJ1-1|TRBV7-2|TRBD1|few
TGTGCCAGCAGCTTATACAGGGGAATGAACACTGAAGCTTTCTTT
CASSLYRGMNTEAFF
>TRBJ1-2|TRBV19|TRBD1|once
TGTGCCAGTAGTATACAGACAGGGGGTCGGTATGGCTACACCTTC
CASSIQTGGRYGYTF
>TRBJ2-3|TRBV7-9|TRBD2|-
TGTGCCAGCAGCTCAGCAGCGGGACTACTCACAGATACGCAGTATTTT
CASSSAAGLLTDTQYF
>TRBJ1-5|TRBV28|-|-
TGTGCCAGCAGGCTACAGGGCCGGCCCCAGCATTTT
CASRLQGRPQHF
>TRBJ2-6|TRBV7-9|TRBD1|-
TGTTCCAGCAGCCGCCTCGGACAGGGGGAAGGGGGGGCCAACGTCCTGACTTTC
CSSSRLGQGEGGANVLTF
>TRBJ2-7|TRBV30|-|-
TGTGCCTGGAGTGTAACGGGATTTACCGAGCAGTACTTC
CAWSVTGFTEQYF
>TRBJ2-2|TRBV18|-|-
TGTGCCAGCTCACCAACACACACCGGGGAGCTGTTTTTT
CASSPTHTGELFF
>TRBJ1-5|TRBV2|TRBD1|-
TGTGCCAGCGGGACAGAAAGCAATCAGCCCCAGCATTTT
CASGTESNQPQHF